Listed below are T cell receptor beta chains from one sample, sequenced in a study of shared clonotypes between healthy human individuals. Sequencing used immunoSEQ multiplex PCR; TCRdb keeps in-frame clones, though not all of them. This sample has about 980,000 clones; over 75% occur once, and the top ten carry about 1.5%. The sequencing input was memory CD4+ T cells sorted from blood. All receptors come from a man aged 18 to 30 in good health. Each CDR3 is given with its conserved first and last residue. A D gene is named only where the DNA matches it firmly. Not all rows give a size; the values are once, few, many and, for expanded clones, a class.

>TRBD2|.|TRBJ2-2|TRBV4-3
TGCGCCAGCAGCCGAATTCTAGCGGGAGTCCCGGGGGCCGGGGAGCTGTTTTTT
CASSRILAGVPGAGELFF
>.|.|TRBJ2-5|TRBV10-2
TGCGCCAGCTCCCGGGGGAGTAAACAAGAGACCCAGTACTTC
CASSRGSKQETQYF
>.|few|TRBJ1-1|TRBV7-6
TGTGCCAGCAGCCAGGGGCCTACCCTGAACACTGAAGCTTTCTTT
CASSQGPTLNTEAFF
>TRBD2|.|TRBJ2-1|TRBV18
TGTGCCAGCTCACCACCGCTAGCGGGGGTTCACAATGAGCAGTTCTTC
CASSPPLAGVHNEQFF
>TRBD2|.|TRBJ2-5|TRBV2
TGTGCCAGCAGTAGGGAGGGGACCCAGTACTTC
CASSREGTQYF
>.|few|TRBJ1-5|TRBV6-1
TGTGCCAGCAGTGATAGGGGCGGCCCCAATCAGCCCCAGCATTTT
CASSDRGGPNQPQHF
>.|many|TRBJ1-1|TRBV28
TGTGCCAGCAGTTCGACAGGCATGAACACTGAAGCTTTCTTT
CASSSTGMNTEAFF
>.|.|TRBJ1-1|TRBV5-4
TGTGCCAGCAGCCTTGGAGGGCGCTACACGGGACAGAACACTGAAGCTTTCTTT
CASSLGGRYTGQNTEAFF
>TRBD2|.|TRBJ2-1|TRBV10-1
TGCGCCAGCAGCGCCGGGACTAGCGGGAGTAATGAGCAGTTCTTC
CASSAGTSGSNEQFF
>.|.|TRBJ2-7|TRBV5-1
TGCGCCAGCAGCTTAGAGGGGTTTGGTGAGCAGTACTTC
CASSLEGFGEQYF
>TRBD1|.|TRBJ2-1|TRBV6-5
TGTGCCACCCGAAAAAACGACAGGGGGCGAAAGTTCTTC
CATRKNDRGRKFF
>.|.|TRBJ2-2|TRBV5-6
TGTGCCAGCAGCTTGGTCGGCGTGACCGGGGAGCTGTTTTTT
CASSLVGVTGELFF
>TRBD1|once|TRBJ2-2|TRBV7-3
TGTGTCAGCGGCCCTAGGACAGGGATCACCGGGGAGCTGTTTTTT
CVSGPRTGITGELFF
>TRBD1|.|TRBJ2-2|TRBV29-1
TGCAGCGTTGATAGGGGGCGTACGGGGGAGCTGTTTTTT
CSVDRGRTGELFF
>.|.|TRBJ1-6|TRBV2
TGTGCCAGCATTCCAGGCCGAATTAATTCACCCCTCCACTTT
CASIPGRINSPLHF
>.|once|TRBJ1-2|TRBV19
TGTGCCAGTAGTACAGCTCCCTTTAACTATGGCTACACCTTC
CASSTAPFNYGYTF
>TRBD1|.|TRBJ1-2|TRBV28
TGTGCCAGCAGTAGACCGGGACAGGGGGCTATCTATGGCTACACCTTC
CASSRPGQGAIYGYTF
>TRBD1|many|TRBJ2-6|TRBV11-1
TGTGCCAGCAGCGCCGCGACAGGGGGCAGGACTGGGGCCAACGTCCTGACTTTC
CASSAATGGRTGANVLTF
>.|.|TRBJ2-6|TRBV4-3
TGCGCCAGCAGCCGTTTGTCTGGGGCCAACGTCCTGACTTTC
CASSRLSGANVLTF
>.|.|TRBJ1-1|TRBV7-3
TGTGCCAGCAGCTTCAATCCCAGGGACGTAGCTTTCTTT
CASSFNPRDVAFF
>.|.|TRBJ2-7|TRBV29-1
TGCAGCGTACAGGACTGGAGCTCCTACGAGCAGTACTTC
CSVQDWSSYEQYF
>.|.|TRBJ2-5|TRBV7-2
TGTGCCAGCAGCTTATCCGGGTCCGAAGGGGCCCAGTACTTC
CASSLSGSEGAQYF
>.|.|TRBJ2-5|TRBV28
TGTGCCAGCAGTGGATGGGACGGCGGGACCCAGTACTTC
CASSGWDGGTQYF
>.|.|TRBJ2-1|TRBV9
TGTGCCAGCAGCGTAGCTGACCGCTCCTACAATGAGCAGTTCTTC
CASSVADRSYNEQFF
>.|.|TRBJ2-3|TRBV2
TGTGCCAGCACCCGGACTACGCCCACAGATACGCAGTATTTT
CASTRTTPTDTQYF
>TRBD1|.|TRBJ2-7|TRBV5-1
TGCGCCAGCAGCTTAGGACAGGGAGACGAGCAGTACTTC
CASSLGQGDEQYF
>.|once|TRBJ1-4|TRBV5-4
TGTGCCAGCAGGGAGGGGACTTCAAGCGGAGAAAAACTGTTTTTT
CASREGTSSGEKLFF
>TRBD1|.|TRBJ1-2|TRBV9
TGTGCCAGCAGCGCTCCGGGACAGGGGCACTATGGCTACACCTTC
CASSAPGQGHYGYTF
>.|.|TRBJ2-7|TRBV28
TGTGCCAGCAGTACAGGACAGCGACAGGACTACTTC
CASSTGQRQDYF
>.|few|TRBJ2-1|TRBV5-4
TGTGCCAGCAGCTTGCGGGAGTACGGGAATGAGCAGTTCTTC
CASSLREYGNEQFF
>.|.|TRBJ1-4|TRBV30
TGTGCCTGGGGGGCAAGAGAGGATGGTGAAAAACTGTTTTTT
CAWGAREDGEKLFF
>TRBD1|.|TRBJ2-2|TRBV28
TGTGCCAGCAGTTTGACAGGGGCCCCCGGGGAGCTGTTTTTT
CASSLTGAPGELFF
>TRBD2|few|TRBJ2-3|TRBV5-4
TGTGCCAGCAGCTTACCTATCCTAGCGGGGGGGCCTAGCACAGATACGCAGTATTTT
CASSLPILAGGPSTDTQYF
>.|.|TRBJ2-2|TRBV4-3
TGCGCCAGCAGCCAAGCACAGGGTCTATCGAACACCGGGGAGCTGTTTTTT
CASSQAQGLSNTGELFF
>.|.|TRBJ1-6|TRBV2
TGTGCCAGCAGTGAAGTCGGACGGATATATAATTCACCCCTCCACTTT
CASSEVGRIYNSPLHF
>.|few|TRBJ2-3|TRBV15
TGTGCCACCAGGGGGCTTGGGGGGAACACAGATACGCAGTATTTT
CATRGLGGNTDTQYF
>.|.|TRBJ2-7|TRBV18
TGTGCCAGCTCTTCGTCAGGGTCCGAGCAGTACTTC
CASSSSGSEQYF
>.|.|TRBJ1-6|TRBV19
TGTGCCAGTAGTACGACGACAGATTCACCCCTCCACTTT
CASSTTTDSPLHF
>TRBD1|.|TRBJ2-7|TRBV7-2
TGTGCCAGCAGCCCCCAGACAGGGGGCTACGAGCAGTACTTC
CASSPQTGGYEQYF
>.|.|TRBJ2-7|TRBV11-2
TGTGCCAGCAGCCTCGGACAGACGGTGGTGAGCTTC
CASSLGQTVVSF
>TRBD1|.|TRBJ1-6|TRBV5-6
TGTGCCAGCAGCTCCCGCTTGACAGGGCAAAGCTCCTATAATTCACCCCTCCACTTT
CASSSRLTGQSSYNSPLHF
>.|.|TRBJ2-1|TRBV30
TGTGCCTGGAGTGGGTCCTACAATGAGCAGTTCTTC
CAWSGSYNEQFF
>.|many|TRBJ2-7|TRBV28
TGTGCCAGCACAGCCAACAACCCCTACGAGCAGTACTTC
CASTANNPYEQYF